This entry features one T cell receptor (beta chain) sequence. The data stem from a study of blood T cell repertoires in COVID-19. Some clones are missing from TCRdb's copy, which holds only in-frame ones; the method was immunoSEQ multiplex PCR. Of some 200,000 clones in the sample, over 70% were seen once. Trimming cost V 3 bases and J 2 bases, with 12 bases left between them. The CDR3 consists of 14 residues. Germline CDR1 and CDR2: SGDLS and YYNGEE. The clonotype was recovered from an older woman with acute or convalescent COVID-19. J is TRBJ2-7 and V is TRBV9; D may be TRBD1 (7 bases). Source material: peripheral blood. The DNA of the CDR3 is TGTGCCAGCAGCGGGAGGGACAGTCCCTACGAGCAGTACTTC. This gives the protein CASSGRDSPYEQYF.